What follows describes a single TCR beta chain. Its antigen is not known. Investigators divided CD4+ cells into CD45RA+ naive and CD45RA-negative memory subsets. The data were obtained in a study of shared clonotypes between healthy human individuals. Whole-study findings and limits: The naive CD4 repertoires of a few donors were compared, and about 5% of clonotypes were shared. What rarefaction showed was incomplete sorted-subset sequencing despite large depth.

This CDR3 is 15 amino acids long. Per germline, CDR1 MDHEN and CDR2 SYDVKM. The sorted-subset replicate PCRs were given about 200 ng DNA, which is roughly 30,000 T cell genomes. Some clones are missing from TCRdb's copy, which holds only in-frame ones; the method was immunoSEQ multiplex PCR. The data show about 710,000 clones, less than 80% seen once. The source material was memory CD4+ T cells sorted from blood. Subset: CD45RA-negative fraction. The TCR comes from a woman aged 25 to 39 in good health. The chain carries TRBV28 and TRBJ2-5; 11 bases line up with TRBD2. With the DNA end fitting TRBJ2-7 better, the J assignment may be wrong. The CDR3 sequence: CASSEETSGTYEQYF. DNA for the CDR3: TGTGCCAGCAGTGAAGAGACTAGCGGGACTTACGAGCAGTACTTC.